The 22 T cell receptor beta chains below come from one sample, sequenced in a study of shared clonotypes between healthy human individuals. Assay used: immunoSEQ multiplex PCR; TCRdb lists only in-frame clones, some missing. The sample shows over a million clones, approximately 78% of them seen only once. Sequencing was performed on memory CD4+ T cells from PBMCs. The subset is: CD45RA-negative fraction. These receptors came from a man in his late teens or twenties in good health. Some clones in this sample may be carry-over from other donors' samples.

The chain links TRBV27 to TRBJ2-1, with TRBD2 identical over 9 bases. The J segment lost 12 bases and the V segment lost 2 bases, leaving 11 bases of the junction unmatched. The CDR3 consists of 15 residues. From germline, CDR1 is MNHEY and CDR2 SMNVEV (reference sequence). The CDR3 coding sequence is TGTGCCAGCAGTTTAGTTGAAGGAAGCGGGAGGACGCAGTTCTTC. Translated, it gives CASSLVEGSGRTQFF.

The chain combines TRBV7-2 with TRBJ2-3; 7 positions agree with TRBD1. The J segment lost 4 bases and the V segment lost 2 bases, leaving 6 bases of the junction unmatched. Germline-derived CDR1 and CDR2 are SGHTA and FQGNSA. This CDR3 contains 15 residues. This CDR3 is CASSLYTQGADTQYF. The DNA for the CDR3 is TGTGCCAGCAGCTTATATACGCAGGGGGCAGATACGCAGTATTTT.

CDR3 sequence: CASSQVGGTFSYEQYF. CDR3 DNA: TGCGCCAGCAGCCAGGTCGGCGGGACCTTTTCCTACGAGCAGTACTTC. This chain uses TRBV4-3 with TRBJ2-7, with a weak D call TRBD2 (6 bases). The germline V gene encodes CDR1 LGHNA and CDR2 YSLEER. Trimming cost V 3 bases and J 1 base, with 16 bases left between them. The CDR3 totals 16 residues.

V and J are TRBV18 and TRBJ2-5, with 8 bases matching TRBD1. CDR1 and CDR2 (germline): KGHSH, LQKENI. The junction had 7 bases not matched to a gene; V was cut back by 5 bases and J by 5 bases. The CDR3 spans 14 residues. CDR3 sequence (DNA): TGTGCCAGCTCAGCAGGGGGCTCGTCGGAGACCCAGTACTTC. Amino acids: CASSAGGSSETQYF.

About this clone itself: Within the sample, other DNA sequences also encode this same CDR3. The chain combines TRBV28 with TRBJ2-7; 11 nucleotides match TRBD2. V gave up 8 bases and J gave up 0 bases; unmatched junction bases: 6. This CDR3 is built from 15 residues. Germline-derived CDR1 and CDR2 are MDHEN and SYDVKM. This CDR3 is CASRPGLADSYEQYF. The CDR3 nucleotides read TGTGCCAGCCGACCGGGACTAGCGGACTCCTACGAGCAGTACTTC.

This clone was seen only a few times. The CDR3 DNA sequence: TGTGCCAGCAGCCCCGCGGCAGTCGAAAAACTGTTTTTT. Translating it yields CASSPAAVEKLFF. The V and J genes are TRBV7-2 and TRBJ1-4; unclear D gene. The CDR3 has 13 amino acids. Germline V gene sequence: CDR1 SGHTA, CDR2 FQGNSA. Trimming took 5 bases from V and 8 from J, leaving 12 bases between them.

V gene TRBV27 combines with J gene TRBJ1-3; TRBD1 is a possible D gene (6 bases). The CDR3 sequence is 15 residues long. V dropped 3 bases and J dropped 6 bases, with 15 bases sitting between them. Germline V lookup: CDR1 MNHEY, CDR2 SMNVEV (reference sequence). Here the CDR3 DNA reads TGTGCCAGCAGTTTTGGGGGCTTTACTCTAAACACCATATATTTT. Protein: CASSFGGFTLNTIYF.

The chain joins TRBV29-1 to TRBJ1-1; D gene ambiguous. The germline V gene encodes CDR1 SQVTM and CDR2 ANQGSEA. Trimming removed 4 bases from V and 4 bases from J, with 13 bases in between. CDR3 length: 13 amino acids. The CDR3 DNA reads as TGCAGCGTTGCCCGGTCGGATGGCACTGAAGCTTTCTTT. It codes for CSVARSDGTEAFF.

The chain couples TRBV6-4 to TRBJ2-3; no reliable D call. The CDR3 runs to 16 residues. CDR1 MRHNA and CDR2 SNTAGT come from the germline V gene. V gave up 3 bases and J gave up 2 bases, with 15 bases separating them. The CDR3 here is CASSEGSPLSTDTQYF. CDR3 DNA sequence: TGTGCCAGCAGTGAAGGCTCCCCCCTTTCCACAGATACGCAGTATTTT.

The CDR3 loop reads CASSPRLGGDTGELFF. DNA for the CDR3: TGTGCCAGCTCACCACGTCTTGGAGGGGATACCGGGGAGCTGTTTTTT. The gene calls are TRBV18 and TRBJ2-2; D may be TRBD2 (6 bases). V was shortened by 1 base and J by 5 bases, with 14 bases between the two germline ends. Germline V CDR1 and CDR2: KGHSH, LQKENI. The CDR3 length is 16 residues.

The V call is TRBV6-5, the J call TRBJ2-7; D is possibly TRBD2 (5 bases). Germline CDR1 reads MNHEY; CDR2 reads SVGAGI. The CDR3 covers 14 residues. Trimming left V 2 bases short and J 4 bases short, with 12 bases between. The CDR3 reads CASSYARTGYEQYF. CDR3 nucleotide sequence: TGTGCCAGCAGTTACGCAAGGACGGGGTACGAGCAGTACTTC.

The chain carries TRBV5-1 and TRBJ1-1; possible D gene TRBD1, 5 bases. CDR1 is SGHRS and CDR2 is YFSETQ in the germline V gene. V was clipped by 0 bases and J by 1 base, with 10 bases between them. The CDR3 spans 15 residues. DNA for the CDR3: TGCGCCAGCAGCTTGGAGGGACCAGGGAACACTGAAGCTTTCTTT. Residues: CASSLEGPGNTEAFF.

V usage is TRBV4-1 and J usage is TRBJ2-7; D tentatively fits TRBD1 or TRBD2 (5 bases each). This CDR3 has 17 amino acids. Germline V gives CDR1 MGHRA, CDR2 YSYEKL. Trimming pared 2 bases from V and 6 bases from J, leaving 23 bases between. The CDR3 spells CASSQKPLGTASGEQYF. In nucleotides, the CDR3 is TGCGCCAGCAGCCAAAAACCACTCGGGACGGCCTCAGGCGAGCAGTACTTC.

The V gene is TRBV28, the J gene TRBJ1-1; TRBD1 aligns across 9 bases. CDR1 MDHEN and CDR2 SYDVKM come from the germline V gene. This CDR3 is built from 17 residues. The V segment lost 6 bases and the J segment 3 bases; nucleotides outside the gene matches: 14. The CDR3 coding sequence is TGTGCCAGCAGAATCCTTCCGGGACAGGGAGGGGACACTGAAGCTTTCTTT. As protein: CASRILPGQGGDTEAFF.

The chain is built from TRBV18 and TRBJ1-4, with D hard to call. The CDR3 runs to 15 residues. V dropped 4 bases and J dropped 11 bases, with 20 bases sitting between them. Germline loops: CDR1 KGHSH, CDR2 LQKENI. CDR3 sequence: CASSLEGPGHNKLFF. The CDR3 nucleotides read TGTGCCAGCTCACTTGAAGGGCCGGGTCATAACAAACTGTTTTTT.

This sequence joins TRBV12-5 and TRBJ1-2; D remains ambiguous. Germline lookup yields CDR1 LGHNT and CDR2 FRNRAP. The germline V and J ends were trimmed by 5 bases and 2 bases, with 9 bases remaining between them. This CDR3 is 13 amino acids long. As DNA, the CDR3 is TGTGCTAGTGGTGTCACAGAGAACTATGGCTACACCTTC. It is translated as CASGVTENYGYTF.

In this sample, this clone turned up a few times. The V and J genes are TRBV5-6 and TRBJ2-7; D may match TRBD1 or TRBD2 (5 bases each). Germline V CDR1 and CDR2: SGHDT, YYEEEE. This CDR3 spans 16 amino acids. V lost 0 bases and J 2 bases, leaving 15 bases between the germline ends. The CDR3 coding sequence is TGTGCCAGCAGCTTGGCGAACGGGGCTCAAGCCTACGAGCAGTACTTC. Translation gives CASSLANGAQAYEQYF.

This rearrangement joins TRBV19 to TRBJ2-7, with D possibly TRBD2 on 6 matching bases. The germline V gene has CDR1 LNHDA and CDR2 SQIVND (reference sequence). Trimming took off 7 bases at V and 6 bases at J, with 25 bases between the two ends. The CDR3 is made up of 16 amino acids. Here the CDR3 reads CASKPGDTTTGGEQYF. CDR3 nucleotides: TGTGCCAGTAAGCCGGGAGACACCACTACTGGGGGCGAGCAGTACTTC.

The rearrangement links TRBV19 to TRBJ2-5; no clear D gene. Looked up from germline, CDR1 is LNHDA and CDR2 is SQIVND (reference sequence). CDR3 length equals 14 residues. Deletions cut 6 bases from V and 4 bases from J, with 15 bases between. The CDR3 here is CASSPLGRRETQYF. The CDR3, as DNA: TGTGCCAGTAGCCCCTTAGGGCGCAGAGAGACCCAGTACTTC.

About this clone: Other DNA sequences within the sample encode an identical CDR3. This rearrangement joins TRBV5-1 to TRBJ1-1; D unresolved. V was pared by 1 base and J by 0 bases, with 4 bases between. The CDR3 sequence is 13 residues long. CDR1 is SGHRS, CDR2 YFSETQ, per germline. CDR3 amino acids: CASSLLLNTEAFF. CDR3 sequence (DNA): TGCGCCAGCAGCTTGTTGTTGAACACTGAAGCTTTCTTT.

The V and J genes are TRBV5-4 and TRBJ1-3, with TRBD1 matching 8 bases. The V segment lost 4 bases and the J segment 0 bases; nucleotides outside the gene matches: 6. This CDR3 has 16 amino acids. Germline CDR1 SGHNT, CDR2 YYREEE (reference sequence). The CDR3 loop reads CASSAGQESSGNTIYF. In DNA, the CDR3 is TGTGCCAGCAGCGCGGGACAGGAATCCTCTGGAAACACCATATATTTT.

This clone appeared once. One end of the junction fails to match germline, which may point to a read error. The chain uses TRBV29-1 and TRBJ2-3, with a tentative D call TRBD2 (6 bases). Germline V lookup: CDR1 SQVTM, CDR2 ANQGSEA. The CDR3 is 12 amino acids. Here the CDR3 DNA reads TGCAGCTTCCCTTCCTCCCGGGACTCTCAACATTTT. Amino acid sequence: CSFPSSRDSQHF.